The subject of this entry is one T cell receptor beta chain. As yet, its antigen is unknown. This sample was included in a study of T-cell memory formation after mild COVID-19. Study findings and constraints: CD4+ contracting clones were mainly CM and EM; CD8+ ones, EMRA. Pre-infection memory contained some responding clones, which suggested that cross-reactive memory had joined. Later expanders leaned CD4+, whereas day 15 to 85 contracting clones were balanced CD4/CD8.

CDR3 length: 13 amino acids. Germline V CDR1 and CDR2: SGDLS, YYNGEE. Deletions cut 3 bases from V and 2 bases from J, with 6 bases between. 5'RACE with constant-segment primers built TCRalpha and TCRbeta cDNA libraries with UMIs. TCRdb re-analysed the 5' RACE reads in MiXCR, keeping a single row per CDR3 protein. Of 350,000 or so distinct CDR3 sequences listed, 10% to 15% were seen once; the top ten hold roughly a fifth. The chain joins TRBV9 to TRBJ2-4; the D is unclear. The specimen sequenced was PBMCs or a T cell subset sorted from them (not recorded which). This TCR was recovered from a man younger than 30 who had mild COVID-19 (a few samples of this study predate the infection). Cell type and time point are not known. In DNA form, the CDR3 reads TGTGCCAGCAGCGGTGGAACCAAAAACATTCAGTACTTC. As protein: CASSGGTKNIQYF.